The present T cell receptor (beta chain) was sequenced within a study of blood T cell repertoires in COVID-19. Across the study: The samples span acute and convalescent COVID-19 from the United States, Italy and Spain.

Libraries were prepared by immunoSEQ multiplex PCR; TCRdb keeps only in-frame clonotypes and omits some of them. The data show around 280,000 clones, approximately 91% seen once. The Seattle site enrolled patients during active infection and followed them longitudinally. Trimming stripped 0 bases from V and 6 bases from J, with 15 bases between. The CDR3 sequence is 15 residues long. Germline-derived CDR1 and CDR2 are SGHRS and YFSETQ. This TCR came from a woman aged 25 to 39 with COVID-19, enrolled during active disease. The chain employs TRBV5-1 and TRBJ1-2; D is ambiguous. The sample consisted of peripheral blood. The CDR3 here is CASSLARHLRDGYTF. CDR3 nucleotides: TGCGCCAGCAGCTTGGCCAGGCACCTGAGGGATGGCTACACCTTC.